These 24 T cell receptor beta chains share one sample of origin, sequenced in a study of breast tumors, draining lymph nodes, adjacent tissues listed by TCRdb under 2016. Library preparation was by multiplex PCR. TCRdb shows the sequencer as Illumina HiSeq 2000. The raw public reads went through TCRdb reprocessing: fastp at Q25, MiXCR clone calling, in-frame beta chains kept. Records with the same CDR3 protein are collapsed into one entry carrying the most frequent genes and DNA. Counted in this sample were around 22,000 distinct CDR3 sequences; approximately 60% of them appeared once. The top ten clones comprise over 15% of the sample. Sequencing was carried out using tumor-adjacent breast tissue. Source of these receptors: a female donor with breast cancer. Some clones in this sample may be carry-over from other donors' samples.

In its sample, this clonotype was seen many times. A much larger clonotype is one base distant, so this may be a read error. The chain uses TRBV6-1 and TRBJ2-7; 7 positions agree with TRBD2. This CDR3 region has 13 residues. CDR1 is MNHNS and CDR2 is SASEGT in the germline V gene. The DNA for the CDR3 is TGTGCCAGCAGTCAAGCGAGGGAGGGCGAGCAGTACTTC. Its translation: CASSQAREGEQYF.

The gene calls are TRBV7-2 and TRBJ1-4; D unresolved. The V end was cut by 1 base, the J end by 7 bases, with 7 bases between. CDR1 and CDR2 (germline): SGHTA, FQGNSA. The CDR3 length is 13 residues. The CDR3 DNA reads TGTGCCAGCAGCTTAGGGCACTTTGAAAAACTGTTTTTT. This gives the protein CASSLGHFEKLFF.

This rearrangement joins TRBV7-9 to TRBJ1-2; no definite D call. From germline, CDR1 is SEHNR and CDR2 FQNEAQ (reference sequence). This CDR3 has 12 residues. The CDR3 bases are TGTGTGATGGGTCGGTCGGACTATGGCTACACCTTC. It specifies CVMGRSDYGYTF.

Comment on this clonotype: A junction end diverges from the germline sequence, so it may reflect a read error. The chain couples TRBV7-6 to TRBJ1-4, with D tentatively TRBD1 (5 bases). Looked up from germline, CDR1 is SGHVS and CDR2 is FNYEAQ. The CDR3 has 14 residues. CDR3 nucleotide sequence: TGTGCCAGCAGCTTTGGGGGTTTTAGTGAAAAACTGTTATTT. Encoded protein: CASSFGGFSEKLLF.

V usage is TRBV13 and J usage is TRBJ2-7; 7 bases are a match to TRBD1. V dropped 5 bases and J dropped 4; count of bases not matched to a gene: 8. Germline V gives CDR1 PRHDT, CDR2 FYEKMQ (reference sequence). This CDR3 region has 14 residues. This CDR3 is CASSLRDRTYEQYF. In nucleotides, the CDR3 is TGTGCCAGCAGCCTACGGGACAGAACTTACGAGCAGTACTTC.

To note about this clonotype: The junction and the germline gene differ at one end; a read error may be behind it. The chain has TRBV20-1 and TRBJ2-7; 7 nucleotides match TRBD1. The V gene's germline CDR1 is DFQATT and CDR2 SNEGSKA (reference sequence). The CDR3 is made up of 14 amino acids. CDR3: CNAISGRGRDEQYF. The CDR3 DNA reads TGCAATGCTATAAGCGGCAGGGGGAGAGACGAGCAGTACTTC.

The DNA for the CDR3 is TGCGCCAGCTCTCCAGCGGGATACAATCAGCCCCAGCATTTT. As protein: CASSPAGYNQPQHF. The chain couples TRBV5-1 to TRBJ1-5; D is unresolved. Trimming left V 7 bases short and J 3 bases short, with 14 bases between. The germline V gene encodes CDR1 SGHRS and CDR2 YFSETQ. This CDR3 is 14 amino acids long. Drawing the rest from reference TRBV5-1 and TRBJ1-5, the complete variable domain is KAGVTQTPRYLIKTRGQQVTLSCSPISGHRSVSWYQQTPGQGLQFLFEYFSETQRNKGNFPGRFSGRQFSNSRSEMNVSTLELGDSALYLCASSPAGYNQPQHFGDGTRLSIL.

This chain links TRBV24-1 with TRBJ2-3, with unresolved D. This CDR3 is built from 15 residues. Germline V CDR1 and CDR2: KGHDR, SFDVKD. Trimming shortened V by 4 bases and J by 1 base, and 11 bases separated the two germline ends. DNA of the CDR3: TGTGCCACCAGTGAAGTCAGTCCTGGCACAGATACGCAGTATTTT. Amino acid sequence: CATSEVSPGTDTQYF.

This rearrangement joins TRBV7-6 to TRBJ2-5; tentative D call: TRBD1 (6 bases). The V gene's germline CDR1 is SGHVS and CDR2 FNYEAQ. CDR3 length: 13 amino acids. Trimming shortened V by 7 bases and J by 1 base, and 10 bases separated the two germline ends. This CDR3 is CASMRTVQETQYF. CDR3 nucleotides: TGTGCCAGCATGCGGACAGTCCAAGAGACCCAGTACTTC.

This clonotype came up many times. The rearrangement uses TRBV11-2 and TRBJ2-5; TRBD1 matches at 8 bases. This CDR3 is built from 16 residues. V lost 5 bases to trimming and J lost 1 base; unmatched junction nucleotides: 9. Germline CDR1 SGHAT, CDR2 FQNNGV. CDR3 coding DNA: TGTGCCAGCAGCCGCGCGGACAGGGCGCCCCAAGAGACCCAGTACTTC. Amino acids: CASSRADRAPQETQYF.

There are many counts of this clonotype. The chain employs TRBV20-1 and TRBJ1-5; no reliable D call. Germline assignment: CDR1 DFQATT and CDR2 SNEGSKA (reference sequence). This CDR3 comprises 18 residues. The ends were cut back, 6 bases at V and 1 base at J, with 25 bases in the middle. The CDR3 loop is CSAWTVGREHQSNQPQHF. In DNA, the CDR3 is TGCAGTGCGTGGACGGTTGGGCGGGAACACCAGAGCAATCAGCCCCAGCATTTT.

Notes on this clonotype: The junction departs from the called germline gene at one end, perhaps through a read error. The chain combines TRBV7-6 with TRBJ1-2, with 8 nucleotides matching TRBD1. In germline, CDR1 is SGHVS, CDR2 FNYEAQ. The CDR3 runs to 14 residues. The CDR3 sequence: CASSFGTGDYGYNF. The CDR3 DNA reads as TGTGCCAGCAGCTTCGGGACAGGCGACTATGGCTACAACTTC.

This clonotype was seen at least ten times. This rearrangement joins TRBV12-3 or TRBV12-4 to TRBJ2-5; the D is unclear. The CDR3 loop spans 13 amino acids. V lost 2 bases and J 5 bases, leaving 9 bases between the germline ends. The CDR3 coding sequence is TGTGCCAGCAGTTTATGGGAAAGGGAGACCCAGTACTTC. Its translation: CASSLWERETQYF.

Within the sample, this clonotype is medium-sized. This chain links TRBV20-1 with TRBJ1-2, with D tentatively TRBD1 (5 bases). This CDR3 has 12 amino acids. The germline V gene has CDR1 DFQATT and CDR2 SNEGSKA (reference sequence). V was pared by 6 bases and J by 4 bases, with 12 bases between. Here the CDR3 reads CSASNRFYGYTF. The CDR3 bases are TGCAGTGCATCCAACAGGTTCTATGGCTACACCTTC.

V gene TRBV10-2 combines with J gene TRBJ1-6, with D perhaps TRBD1 (6 bases). Trimming took 6 bases from V and 9 from J, leaving 12 bases between them. The CDR3 is 13 residues long. The germline gives CDR1 WSHSY, CDR2 SAAADI. Here the CDR3 DNA reads TGCGCCAGCAGGGGACAAGACCTTTCACCCCTCCACTTT. As protein: CASRGQDLSPLHF.

This clonotype has just one count. The chain recombines TRBV29-1 with TRBJ1-4; D not resolved. The length of the CDR3 is 12 residues. Germline values: CDR1 SQVTM, CDR2 ANQGSEA. The V end lost 7 bases, the J end lost 6 bases, and 12 bases lay between the germline ends. The CDR3 DNA sequence: TGCAGCGCCTCCGGGTCTGATGAAAAACTGTTTTTT. Protein: CSASGSDEKLFF.

The gene calls are TRBV5-1 and TRBJ1-2, with a possible D match to TRBD1 (6 bases). This CDR3 spans 13 amino acids. V was clipped by 2 bases and J by 8 bases, with 13 bases between them. Looked up from germline, CDR1 is SGHRS and CDR2 is YFSETQ. The DNA for the CDR3 is TGCGCCAGCAGCTTTGCGGGGGCCGGGGGCTACACCTTC. It translates to CASSFAGAGGYTF.

This clonotype was counted ten times or more. The chain uses TRBV20-1 and TRBJ2-3; 10 positions agree with TRBD2. The CDR3 runs 18 residues. Losses at the gene ends were 5 bases for V and 0 bases for J; bases not matched to a gene: 14. Germline V CDR1 and CDR2: DFQATT, SNEGSKA (reference sequence). This CDR3 is CSAPKRGGSSRSTDTQYF. DNA for the CDR3: TGCAGTGCTCCCAAGCGGGGGGGTTCTTCCCGGAGCACAGATACGCAGTATTTT.

The chain carries TRBV19 and TRBJ2-3; 10 positions match TRBD2. The CDR3 totals 15 residues. V was clipped by 6 bases and J by 4 bases; unmatched bases: 7. Germline assignment: CDR1 LNHDA and CDR2 SQIVND (reference sequence). CDR3 coding DNA: TGTGCCAGTAGGACAAGCGGGAGGGCCGCAGATACGCAGTATTTT. Residues: CASRTSGRAADTQYF.

The chain recombines TRBV7-2 with TRBJ2-7; D is unresolved. Germline CDR1 and CDR2: SGHTA and FQGNSA. With 6 bases removed from V and 3 bases from J, the gap between germline ends came to 6 bases. There are 11 residues in the CDR3. The CDR3 coding sequence is TGTGCCAGCAGGGCTGGCTACGAGCAGTACTTC. Amino acids: CASRAGYEQYF.

This clonotype was seen a few times. The gene calls are TRBV29-1 and TRBJ2-5; D may be TRBD1 (6 bases). This CDR3 region has 17 residues. From germline, CDR1 is SQVTM and CDR2 ANQGSEA. Trimming removed 0 bases from V and 5 bases from J, with 22 bases in between. CDR3 region: CSVEDRVGVGGEETQYF. As DNA, the CDR3 is TGCAGCGTTGAAGATCGAGTTGGAGTAGGGGGTGAGGAGACCCAGTACTTC.

This clonotype was recorded once. One junction end does not reproduce the germline sequence, and a read error may be involved. The chain combines TRBV12-3 or TRBV12-4 with TRBJ2-5, with a tentative D call TRBD1 (5 bases). The CDR3 consists of 14 residues. The CDR3 sequence: CASSLGPTQKTQYF. CDR3 coding DNA: TGTGCCAGCAGTTTGGGGCCTACCCAAAAGACCCAGTACTTC.

A remark on this clonotype: A read error may produce the germline difference seen at one junction end. This rearrangement joins TRBV11-1 to TRBJ1-6; D gene unclear. CDR3 length: 14 residues. The germline gives CDR1 SGHAT, CDR2 FQDESV (reference sequence). In DNA, the CDR3 is TGTGTCAGCAGCTTTGACGTGCGGGATTCACCCCTCCACTTT. The encoded protein is CVSSFDVRDSPLHF. The variable domain in full, with the rest retrieved from reference TRBV11-1 and TRBJ1-6, is EAEVAQSPRYKITEKSQAVAFWCDPISGHATLYWYRQILGQGPELLVQFQDESVVDDSQLPKDRFSAERLKGVDSTLKIQPAELGDSAMYLCVSSFDVRDSPLHFGNGTRLTVT.

This chain connects TRBV9 to TRBJ2-5; 9 nucleotides agree with TRBD2. Germline CDR1 SGDLS, CDR2 YYNGEE. There are 17 residues in the CDR3. V lost 0 bases to trimming and J lost 4 bases; unmatched junction nucleotides: 10. As DNA, the CDR3 is TGTGCCAGCAGCGTAGGAGTGGCGGGGGGGCAGGGAGAGACCCAGTACTTC. This encodes CASSVGVAGGQGETQYF. The variable domain in full, with the rest retrieved from reference TRBV9 and TRBJ2-5, is DSGVTQTPKHLITATGQRVTLRCSPRSGDLSVYWYQQSLDQGLQFLIQYYNGEERAKGNILERFSAQQFPDLHSELNLSSLELGDSALYFCASSVGVAGGQGETQYFGPGTRLLVL.